What follows describes a single T cell receptor beta chain. Its antigen is as yet unknown. The data stem from a study of T cell responses to AZD1222 COVID-19 vaccine. Findings and limits, study-wide: Clonal diversity may have been underestimated, and the donors were mostly white British, with more females than males.

The CDR3 extends over 15 amino acids. Trimming stripped 2 bases from V and 0 bases from J, with 12 bases between. Germline CDR1 SGHKS, CDR2 YYEKEE (reference sequence). Generated by immunoSEQ multiplex PCR, the TCRdb table keeps only in-frame clones and is missing some. This sample has over 130,000 clones, with roughly 92% found just once. This specimen consisted of peripheral blood, obtained 28 days after the second AZD1222 dose. The TCR was taken from an adult who received the AZD1222 COVID-19 vaccine. The genes are TRBV5-5 and TRBJ2-7; unclear D gene. The DNA of the CDR3 is TGTGCCAGCAGCTTTTCCAGCCCTGTCTCCTACGAGCAGTACTTC. As protein: CASSFSSPVSYEQYF.